Listed here are 15 T cell receptor beta chains from one sample, sequenced in a study of cytomegalovirus exposure and HLA in healthy donors. The PCR ran on 60 Vbeta and 13 Jbeta primers. TCRdb's table, derived via immunoSEQ multiplex PCR, lists solely in-frame clones and lacks some. This sample carries some 110,000 clones, about 79% of them seen once, and the ten largest clones take around 4.4%. What was sequenced was PBMCs. The source of these receptors is a man younger than 40 in good health and CMV-seropositive.

This chain connects TRBV4-1 to TRBJ1-6; D not certain. Germline CDR1 MGHRA, CDR2 YSYEKL. V lost 1 base to trimming and J lost 4 bases, with 11 bases between them. This CDR3 has 16 residues. The CDR3 sequence is CASSQANSPYNSPLHF. DNA for the CDR3: TGCGCCAGCAGCCAAGCGAACAGCCCTTATAATTCACCCCTCCACTTT.

The V call is TRBV5-1, the J call TRBJ1-1; 8 nucleotides align to TRBD1. This CDR3 contains 14 residues. The trim removed 4 bases at V and 1 base at J, leaving 3 bases unmatched. Looked up from germline, CDR1 is SGHRS and CDR2 is YFSETQ. In DNA form, the CDR3 reads TGCGCCAGCAGCGGGACAGGACCGAACACTGAAGCTTTCTTT. Amino acid sequence: CASSGTGPNTEAFF.

The chain couples TRBV10-3 to TRBJ2-5, with unresolved D. CDR1 and CDR2 from the germline V gene are ENHRY and SYGVKD. The CDR3 has 14 amino acids. With 0 bases removed from V and 4 bases from J, the gap between germline ends came to 9 bases. For the CDR3, the DNA is TGTGCCATCAGTGAGTCGAAATCGGTAGAGACCCAGTACTTC. It yields the protein CAISESKSVETQYF.

This clone has a single count. This chain connects TRBV2 to TRBJ1-1, with unresolved D. Germline V gene data show CDR1 as SNHLY and CDR2 as FYNNEI. Between the trimmed V and J ends, which lost 5 bases and 10 bases, there was a span of 14 bases. The CDR3 contains 12 residues. CDR3 residues: CASSPGIKRAFF. Written as DNA, the CDR3 is TGTGCCAGCAGTCCAGGTATCAAGAGAGCTTTCTTT.

The gene calls are TRBV30 and TRBJ1-2; D is uncertain. This CDR3 is 12 amino acids long. Germline V CDR1 and CDR2: GTSNPN, SVGIG (reference sequence). V lost 2 bases and J 1 base, leaving 5 bases between the germline ends. The CDR3 nucleotides read TGTGCCTGGAGTCGCGGTAACTATGGCTACACCTTC. Translated, it gives CAWSRGNYGYTF.

The CDR3 DNA sequence: TGTGCCAGCAGTCCCGAGACTAGCGGGAGTTCGGAGACCCAGTACTTC. Protein product: CASSPETSGSSETQYF. The chain combines TRBV28 with TRBJ2-5, with 12 bases aligning to TRBD2. CDR3 size: 16 residues. V lost 5 bases, J lost 5 bases, and 9 bases stayed unmatched. The germline gives CDR1 MDHEN, CDR2 SYDVKM.

This rearrangement joins TRBV11-2 to TRBJ2-5, with 9 positions matching TRBD1. V shed 4 bases and J 5 bases; nucleotides not matched to a gene: 11. This CDR3 comprises 16 residues. From germline, CDR1 is SGHAT and CDR2 FQNNGV. The CDR3 sequence: CASSSYRGRSGETQYF. The CDR3 bases are TGTGCCAGCAGCTCCTACAGGGGGCGGAGTGGGGAGACCCAGTACTTC.

In DNA form, the CDR3 reads TGTGCCAGCAGCTACGCCCCAGGCGGGAGCTCCTACGAGCAGTACTTC. Its protein product is CASSYAPGGSSYEQYF. The gene calls are TRBV11-2 and TRBJ2-7; 7 bases fit TRBD2. Trimming cost V 4 bases and J 0 bases; bases outside gene matches: 9. CDR3 length equals 16 residues. Germline V gene lookup returns CDR1 SGHAT and CDR2 FQNNGV.

The gene calls are TRBV19 and TRBJ2-3; TRBD1 aligns across 7 bases. V lost 5 bases, J lost 4 bases, and 12 bases stayed unmatched. CDR1 and CDR2 from the germline V gene are LNHDA and SQIVND (reference sequence). The CDR3 runs to 16 residues. This chain's CDR3 is CASSVTGVSPPDTQYF. The CDR3 DNA reads TGTGCCAGTAGTGTTACAGGGGTGAGTCCCCCAGATACGCAGTATTTT.

About this clone itself: A read error may produce the germline difference seen at one junction end. The V gene is TRBV5-5, the J gene TRBJ2-2; 8 bases align to TRBD1. Germline CDR1 is SGHKS and CDR2 is YYEKEE (reference sequence). The CDR3 is made up of 15 amino acids. The CDR3 DNA is TGTACCAGCAGCTTCCCAGGGGGCTCCACCGGGGAGCTGTTTTTT. Amino acids: CTSSFPGGSTGELFF.

This clone was counted once. The CDR3 sequence is CAETSGRTDTQYF. CDR3 bases: TGTGCCGAGACTAGCGGGAGGACAGATACGCAGTATTTT. The rearrangement links TRBV30 to TRBJ2-3; TRBD2 agrees at 13 bases. Germline trimming cut 8 bases from V and 3 bases from J; bases unmatched to any gene: 2. The CDR3 contains 13 residues. CDR1 and CDR2 (germline): GTSNPN, SVGIG (reference sequence). Based on the CDR3 plus reference TRBV30 and TRBJ2-3, the full variable domain is SQTIHQWPATLVQPVGSPLSLECTVEGTSNPNLYWYRQAAGRGLQLLFYSVGIGQISSEVPQNLSASRPQDRQFILSSKKLLLSDSGFYLCAETSGRTDTQYFGPGTRLTVL.

The J gene is TRBJ2-5, the V gene TRBV4-2; no reliable D call. V shed 9 bases and J shed 5 bases, with 7 bases lying between them. CDR3 length equals 10 residues. Germline CDR1 is LGHNA and CDR2 is YNFKEQ. The CDR3 spells CASAGETQYF. The CDR3 DNA sequence: TGTGCCAGTGCTGGCGAGACCCAGTACTTC.

This sequence joins TRBV5-6 and TRBJ2-2; D unclear. V lost 4 bases to trimming and J lost 1 base, with 5 bases between them. This CDR3 has 13 amino acids. Germline loops: CDR1 SGHDT, CDR2 YYEEEE. CDR3 amino acids: CASSTRNTGELFF. CDR3 bases: TGTGCCAGCAGCACACGGAACACCGGGGAGCTGTTTTTT. Drawing the rest from reference TRBV5-6 and TRBJ2-2, the complete variable domain is DAGVTQSPTHLIKTRGQQVTLRCSPKSGHDTVSWYQQALGQGPQFIFQYYEEEERQRGNFPDRFSGHQFPNYSSELNVNALLLGDSALYLCASSTRNTGELFFGEGSRLTVL.

The chain joins TRBV5-5 to TRBJ1-2; possible D gene TRBD1, 6 bases. CDR3 length: 14 amino acids. CDR1 is SGHKS, CDR2 YYEKEE, per germline (reference sequence). Trimming removed 2 bases from V and 8 bases from J, with 16 bases in between. Here the CDR3 reads CASSLSQGFGGYTF. DNA of the CDR3: TGTGCCAGCAGCTTATCACAGGGATTCGGGGGCTACACCTTC.

The chain links TRBV27 to TRBJ1-1; a possible D gene is TRBD1 (5 bases). The germline V and J ends were trimmed by 7 bases and 0 bases, with 9 bases remaining between them. The CDR3 totals 13 residues. CDR1 and CDR2 (germline): MNHEY, SMNVEV (reference sequence). CDR3 bases: TGTGCCAGCACAGGGAACATGAACACTGAAGCTTTCTTT. This codes for CASTGNMNTEAFF.